This entry lists 3 T cell receptor beta chains sequenced from one sample in a study of T cell responses to AZD1222 COVID-19 vaccine. TCRdb's copy holds only in-frame clones and misses some; the assay was immunoSEQ multiplex PCR. The sample consists of 91,000 or so clones, approximately 90% of them appearing once. The specimen comprised peripheral blood, sampled 28 days after the second AZD1222 dose. The receptors stem from an adult who received the AZD1222 COVID-19 vaccine.

The chain combines TRBV28 with TRBJ2-3; 7 bases match TRBD1. Looked up from germline, CDR1 is MDHEN and CDR2 is SYDVKM. This CDR3 has 16 amino acids. With V trimmed by 6 bases and J by 1 base, 10 bases remained unmatched. DNA for the CDR3: TGTGCCAGCAGCCCACCCACCGGACAGGGCACAGATACGCAGTATTTT. This gives the protein CASSPPTGQGTDTQYF.

V is TRBV5-1 and J is TRBJ2-3; 8 bases map to TRBD1. The CDR3 contains 15 residues. V shed 0 bases, J shed 4 bases, and the junction held 4 bases outside the gene matches. CDR1 SGHRS and CDR2 YFSETQ come from the germline V gene. CDR3 sequence: CASSLVQGAADTQYF. The CDR3 DNA follows: TGCGCCAGCAGCTTGGTTCAGGGGGCGGCAGATACGCAGTATTTT.

The chain recombines TRBV28 with TRBJ1-5; tentatively, D is TRBD1 (6 bases). Germline loops: CDR1 MDHEN, CDR2 SYDVKM. The CDR3 covers 13 residues. V dropped 7 bases and J dropped 6 bases, with 13 bases sitting between them. CDR3 nucleotides: TGTGCCAGCAACGGAGGGGGGGGTCAGCCCCAGCATTTT. Protein sequence: CASNGGGGQPQHF.